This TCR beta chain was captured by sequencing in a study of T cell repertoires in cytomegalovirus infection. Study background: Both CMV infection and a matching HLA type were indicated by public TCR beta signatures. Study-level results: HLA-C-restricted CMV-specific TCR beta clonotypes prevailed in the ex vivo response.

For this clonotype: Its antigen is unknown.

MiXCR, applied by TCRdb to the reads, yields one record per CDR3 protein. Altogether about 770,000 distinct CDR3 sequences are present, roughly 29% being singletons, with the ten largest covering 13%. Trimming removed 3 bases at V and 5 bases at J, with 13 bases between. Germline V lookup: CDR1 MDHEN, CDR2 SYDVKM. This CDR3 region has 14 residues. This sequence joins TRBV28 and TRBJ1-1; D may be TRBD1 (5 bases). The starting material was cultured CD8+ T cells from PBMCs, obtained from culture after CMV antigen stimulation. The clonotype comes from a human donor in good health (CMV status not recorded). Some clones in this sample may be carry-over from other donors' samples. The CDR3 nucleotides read TGTGCCAGCAGTTTTCAGGGAGGAGTTACTGAAGCTTTCTTT. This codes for CASSFQGGVTEAFF.